This TCR beta chain is from a study of blood T cell repertoires in COVID-19. TCRdb keeps only in-frame clones here, not all; method: immunoSEQ multiplex PCR. The data hold roughly 430,000 clones, with roughly 87% observed a single time. V lost 0 bases and J lost 7, with 12 bases in between. The CDR3 covers 15 residues. CDR1 MNHEY and CDR2 SVGAGI come from the germline V gene. This clonotype originated in a woman in her forties with acute COVID-19. The chain combines TRBV6-5 with TRBJ2-2; maybe TRBD1 (5 bases). Sequenced sample: PBMCs or T cells enriched from blood (not recorded which). For the CDR3, the DNA is TGTGCCAGCAGTTACTCGTTGGGAAGGGGCGGGGAGCTGTTTTTT. Its translation is CASSYSLGRGGELFF.